Shown below are 10 T cell receptor beta chains from a single sample sequenced in a study of CD8 T cells in Susac syndrome. Random hexamers were used to reverse transcribe the RNA input (about 0.5 to 1 ug). One entry per CDR3 protein, called by TCRdb with MiXCR from the immunoSEQ multiplex PCR reads. The sample lists tens of thousands of distinct CDR3 sequences; around 93% were seen once. What was sequenced was CD8+ T cells from PBMCs. The receptors come from a human donor with multiple sclerosis.

The chain employs TRBV7-2 and TRBJ2-1; D not resolved. CDR1 SGHTA and CDR2 FQGNSA come from the germline V gene. The germline V and J ends were trimmed by 4 bases and 5 bases, with 6 bases remaining between them. This CDR3 comprises 12 residues. The CDR3 is CASSSQHNEQFF. DNA of the CDR3: TGTGCCAGCAGCTCCCAGCACAATGAGCAGTTCTTC.

The gene calls are TRBV3-1 and TRBJ2-7; 9 bases are shared with TRBD1. Germline values: CDR1 LGHDT, CDR2 YNNKEL (reference sequence). There are 15 residues in the CDR3. The V segment lost 5 bases and the J segment 5 bases; nucleotides outside the gene matches: 10. Written as DNA, the CDR3 is TGTGCCAGCAGCGGCGGACAGGGGACGTGGCACGAGCAGTACTTC. This encodes CASSGGQGTWHEQYF.

The DNA for the CDR3 is TGTGCCAGCACACCGGGAAACACCGGGGAGCTGTTTTTT. This sequence encodes CASTPGNTGELFF. The genes are TRBV9 and TRBJ2-2; D is possibly TRBD2 (5 bases). Germline CDR1 is SGDLS and CDR2 is YYNGEE. The CDR3 is made up of 13 amino acids. V shed 6 bases and J shed 2 bases, with 8 bases lying between them. Supplemented by reference TRBV9 and TRBJ2-2, the full variable domain reads DSGVTQTPKHLITATGQRVTLRCSPRSGDLSVYWYQQSLDQGLQFLIQYYNGEERAKGNILERFSAQQFPDLHSELNLSSLELGDSALYFCASTPGNTGELFFGEGSRLTVL.

The V gene is TRBV9, the J gene TRBJ2-7; D is perhaps TRBD1 (5 bases). V was pared by 0 bases and J by 3 bases, with 13 bases between. CDR1 is SGDLS, CDR2 YYNGEE, per germline. The CDR3 covers 15 residues. The chain's CDR3 is CASSVEGATYYEQYF. The CDR3 DNA reads TGTGCCAGCAGCGTAGAAGGGGCAACTTACTACGAGCAGTACTTC.

This sequence joins TRBV13 and TRBJ2-7, with TRBD1 as a possible D gene (6 bases). Trimming took off 3 bases at V and 2 bases at J, with 8 bases between the two ends. This CDR3 comprises 13 residues. CDR1 PRHDT and CDR2 FYEKMQ come from the germline V gene (reference sequence). The CDR3 nucleotides are TGTGCCAGCAGCTTTACAGGGACCTACGAGCAGTACTTC. It specifies CASSFTGTYEQYF.

The V call is TRBV20-1, the J call TRBJ1-5, with a tentative D call TRBD1 (5 bases). The V and J ends lost 3 bases and 0 bases respectively, with 15 bases between them. Germline assignment: CDR1 DFQATT and CDR2 SNEGSKA (reference sequence). CDR3 length equals 16 residues. Here the CDR3 reads CSASGGTEASNQPQHF. The CDR3 nucleotides are TGCAGTGCTAGCGGGGGGACCGAAGCTAGCAATCAGCCCCAGCATTTT.

The CDR3 reads CASSPLGVDFNEQFF. CDR3 coding DNA: TGTGCCAGCAGTCCCCTAGGGGTTGATTTCAATGAGCAGTTCTTC. J is TRBJ2-1 and V is TRBV27; D may be TRBD1 (5 bases). Trimming removed 5 bases from V and 6 bases from J, with 17 bases in between. Germline V gene data show CDR1 as MNHEY and CDR2 as SMNVEV (reference sequence). This CDR3 region has 15 residues.

This clonotype was counted a few times. J is TRBJ1-5 and V is TRBV12-3 or TRBV12-4, with D unclear. The CDR3 length is 14 residues. V gave up 1 base and J gave up 0 bases, with 4 bases separating them. CDR3 protein: CASSLGDSNQPQHF. The DNA of the CDR3 is TGTGCCAGCAGTTTAGGAGATAGCAATCAGCCCCAGCATTTT.

V and J are TRBV7-2 and TRBJ1-5; the D is unclear. Trimming took off 5 bases at V and 6 bases at J, with 23 bases between the two ends. CDR1 SGHTA and CDR2 FQGNSA come from the germline V gene. This CDR3 has 17 residues. The CDR3 nucleotides read TGTGCCAGCAGCCTCGCTGGTCCGGGAGTTTGGTCTCAGCCCCAGCATTTT. Its translation: CASSLAGPGVWSQPQHF.

This chain links TRBV4-2 with TRBJ2-1, with 12 bases identical to TRBD2. Germline-derived CDR1 and CDR2 are LGHNA and YNFKEQ. With V trimmed by 5 bases and J by 10 bases, 9 bases remained unmatched. The CDR3 is 15 amino acids. The CDR3 loop reads CASSFPSGGAGEQFF. CDR3 bases: TGTGCCAGCAGCTTCCCTAGCGGGGGGGCAGGGGAGCAGTTCTTC.